The 15 T cell receptor beta chains given below trace back to one sample, sequenced in a study of blood T cell repertoires in COVID-19. The protocol was immunoSEQ multiplex PCR, while the TCRdb copy is restricted to in-frame clones and leaves out a portion. The sample has about 290,000 clones, approximately 90% seen once. Sample: peripheral blood. All receptors come from a middle-aged man with acute or convalescent COVID-19.

This clone is a singleton in its sample. Within the sample, other DNA sequences also encode this same CDR3. The V call is TRBV5-1, the J call TRBJ1-1; D might be TRBD1 (6 bases). Trimming stripped 5 bases from V and 1 base from J, with 9 bases between. There are 13 residues in the CDR3. Germline V lookup: CDR1 SGHRS, CDR2 YFSETQ. Here the CDR3 reads CASSVQGNTEAFF. In DNA form, the CDR3 reads TGCGCCAGCAGTGTACAGGGGAACACTGAAGCTTTCTTT.

V and J are TRBV7-9 and TRBJ2-1, with D perhaps TRBD2 (6 bases). The germline CDR1 and CDR2 sequences are SEHNR and FQNEAQ (reference sequence). CDR3 size: 18 residues. V lost 0 bases, J lost 0 bases, and 15 bases lay in between. In nucleotides, the CDR3 is TGTGCCAGCAGCTTAGCTGGGAGCGGGCCCCACTCCTACAATGAGCAGTTCTTC. Translation: CASSLAGSGPHSYNEQFF.

The gene calls are TRBV6-4 and TRBJ2-1; 15 positions match TRBD2. The trim removed 6 bases at V and 5 bases at J, leaving 5 bases unmatched. Germline CDR1 reads MRHNA; CDR2 reads SNTAGT. The CDR3 consists of 16 residues. The chain's CDR3 is CASSGTSGGKHNEQFF. CDR3 sequence (DNA): TGTGCCAGCAGCGGGACTAGCGGGGGGAAACACAATGAGCAGTTCTTC.

For the CDR3, the DNA is TGTGCCAGCAGGGCAGACAGTCAGCCCCAGCATTTT. Its protein is CASRADSQPQHF. V and J are TRBV12-3 or TRBV12-4 and TRBJ1-5; weak D call: TRBD1 (5 bases). V was trimmed by 6 bases and J by 6 bases, leaving 9 bases between them. The CDR3 length is 12 residues.

This rearrangement joins TRBV19 to TRBJ1-5; 12 positions match TRBD1. The CDR3 is made up of 17 amino acids. J lost 0 bases, V lost 3 bases, and 3 bases had no gene match. CDR1 is LNHDA, CDR2 SQIVND, per germline (reference sequence). CDR3 nucleotides: TGTGCCAGTAGTATTGGGACAGGGGGCTATAGCAATCAGCCCCAGCATTTT. It specifies CASSIGTGGYSNQPQHF.

This sequence joins TRBV7-9 and TRBJ1-5, with 7 bases identical to TRBD1. The CDR3 runs to 14 residues. Trimming at V came to 6 bases and at J to 4 bases, leaving 6 bases not matched to a gene. Germline V gene sequence: CDR1 SEHNR, CDR2 FQNEAQ (reference sequence). The CDR3, as DNA: TGTGCCAGCAGTCGTCCAGGGGGGAATCAGCCCCAGCATTTT. It yields the protein CASSRPGGNQPQHF. Complete variable domain (other parts from reference TRBV7-9 and TRBJ1-5): DTGVSQNPRHKITKRGQNVTFRCDPISEHNRLYWYRQTLGQGPEFLTYFQNEAQLEKSRLLSDRFSAERPKGSFSTLEIQRTEQGDSAMYLCASSRPGGNQPQHFGDGTRLSIL.

CDR3 residues: CASSFSRNQPQHF. The DNA of the CDR3 is TGTGCCAGCAGCTTTAGCCGCAATCAGCCCCAGCATTTT. This sequence joins TRBV7-9 and TRBJ1-5; no definite D call. V dropped 3 bases and J dropped 2 bases, with 5 bases sitting between them. CDR3 length equals 13 residues. Per germline, CDR1 SEHNR and CDR2 FQNEAQ (reference sequence).

The chain employs TRBV5-4 and TRBJ1-1, with 11 bases fitting TRBD1. The V gene's germline CDR1 is SGHNT and CDR2 YYREEE (reference sequence). There are 16 residues in the CDR3. J was trimmed by 1 base and V by 2 bases; bases with no gene match: 4. The CDR3 nucleotides read TGTGCCAGCAGCTTATCCGGGACAGGGGGGAACACTGAAGCTTTCTTT. It specifies CASSLSGTGGNTEAFF. The full variable domain, completed using reference TRBV5-4 and TRBJ1-1, is ETGVTQSPTHLIKTRGQQVTLRCSSQSGHNTVSWYQQALGQGPQFIFQYYREEENGRGNFPPRFSGLQFPNYSSELNVNALELDDSALYLCASSLSGTGGNTEAFFGQGTRLTVV.

The rearrangement links TRBV30 to TRBJ1-5, with 8 bases matching TRBD1. Germline V gene data show CDR1 as GTSNPN and CDR2 as SVGIG (reference sequence). Trimming took 2 bases from V and 1 from J; bases not matched to a gene: 4. The CDR3 loop spans 15 amino acids. CDR3 in amino acids: CAWSPRDRSNQPQHF. CDR3 coding DNA: TGTGCCTGGAGTCCCCGGGACAGGAGCAATCAGCCCCAGCATTTT.

The CDR3 nucleotides read TGTGCCAGCTCACCACAGATAGGGGGGGGGACTGAAGCTTTCTTT. Its protein product is CASSPQIGGGTEAFF. V usage is TRBV18 and J usage is TRBJ1-1; weak D call: TRBD1 (6 bases). CDR1 and CDR2 (germline): KGHSH, LQKENI. The CDR3 has 15 residues. V was trimmed by 1 base and J by 5 bases, leaving 14 bases between them.

The chain employs TRBV15 and TRBJ1-5, with TRBD1 matching over 9 bases. The germline V gene has CDR1 LNHNV and CDR2 YYDKDF (reference sequence). V gave up 0 bases and J gave up 5 bases; unmatched junction bases: 5. The CDR3 is 16 residues long. The CDR3: CATSRERDRDHQPQHF. The CDR3 region has the DNA TGTGCCACCAGCAGAGAAAGGGACAGGGATCATCAGCCCCAGCATTTT.

The V gene is TRBV7-9, the J gene TRBJ2-2; D remains unclear. V was shortened by 5 bases and J by 5 bases, with 6 bases between the two germline ends. Germline CDR1 is SEHNR and CDR2 is FQNEAQ (reference sequence). CDR3 length: 12 amino acids. The CDR3 coding sequence is TGTGCCAGCAGCCTCAGTACCGGGGAGCTGTTTTTT. This sequence encodes CASSLSTGELFF.

There are a few counts of this clone. As DNA, the CDR3 is TGTGCTAGTGGTTTGGACCCAGGCGGGGGCTACACCTTC. Amino acids: CASGLDPGGGYTF. The rearrangement links TRBV12-5 to TRBJ1-2; D is undetermined. Germline values: CDR1 LGHNT, CDR2 FRNRAP. Trimming stripped 1 base from V and 8 bases from J, with 11 bases between. The CDR3 length is 13 residues.

Only a few counts were recorded for this clone. CDR3: CASSRWRGQPQHF. The CDR3 DNA follows: TGTGCCAGCAGCCGATGGCGGGGTCAGCCCCAGCATTTT. This chain uses TRBV12-3 or TRBV12-4 with TRBJ1-5; no clear D. Trimming cost V 6 bases and J 6 bases, with 12 bases left between them. This CDR3 is 13 amino acids long.

J is TRBJ1-2 and V is TRBV7-8, with 9 positions matching TRBD1. CDR3 length: 15 residues. The germline V gene has CDR1 SGHVS and CDR2 FQNEAQ. V lost 1 base and J lost 6; bases outside the gene matches: 6. The CDR3 DNA reads TGTGCCAGCAGCTTAGGGGGGACAGGGATGGATGGCTACACCTTC. Translated: CASSLGGTGMDGYTF.